This T cell receptor delta chain emerged from a study of γδ T cells in repeated Plasmodium falciparum infection. Both TRG and TRD chains were sequenced from each sorted sample. TCRdb reanalysed the multiplex PCR reads via CATT. Of 90,000 or so delta-chain clones in the sample, over 0.75% are singletons; the top ten hold more than 9%. This CDR3 contains 14 residues. Trimming removed 9 bases from V and 3 bases from J; junction bases left unmatched: 6. Germline V gene data show CDR1 as TSWWSYY and CDR2 as QGS. This clone was found a few times. TCRdb's protein for this DNA is that of a much larger clone and differs from the translation at residue 9, likely a read error; the protein shown is the DNA translation. Bulk repertoires came from Vgamma9/Vdelta2+ or Vdelta2-negative gammadelta T cells flow-sorted from PBMC.

The TCR was taken from a pool of human donors (malaria-infected and uninfected, not separated). The chain recombines TRDV1 with TRDJ1; 11 bases are a match to TRDD3. Material for sequencing was gamma-delta T cells from blood. In DNA form, the CDR3 reads TGTGCTCTCCTGGGGGATACCGGCTCCGATAAACTCATCTTT. Its translation is CALLGDTGSDKLIF.